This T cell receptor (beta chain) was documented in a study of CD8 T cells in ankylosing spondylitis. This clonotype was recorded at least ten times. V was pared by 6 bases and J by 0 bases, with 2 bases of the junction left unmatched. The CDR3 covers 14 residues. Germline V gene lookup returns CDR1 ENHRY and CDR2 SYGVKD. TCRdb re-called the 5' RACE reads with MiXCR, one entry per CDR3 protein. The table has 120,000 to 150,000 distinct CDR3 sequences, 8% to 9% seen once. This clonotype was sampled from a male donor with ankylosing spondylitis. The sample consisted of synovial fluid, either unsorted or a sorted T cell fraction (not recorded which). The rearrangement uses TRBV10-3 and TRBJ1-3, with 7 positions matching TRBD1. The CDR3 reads CAIRTGPSGNTIYF. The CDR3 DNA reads TGTGCCATCAGGACAGGGCCCTCTGGAAACACCATATATTTT.